This T cell receptor beta chain was sequenced in a study of cytomegalovirus exposure and HLA in healthy donors. As for the study in general: Approximately 190 million T cells yielded 110 million or so unique TCR beta sequences in earlier analysis. Genotyping of more than 300 donors showed that roughly 83% belonged to the Caucasian-associated ancestry cluster.

Germline V gene lookup returns CDR1 SGHTA and CDR2 FQGNSA. This CDR3 has 12 residues. Trimming at V came to 5 bases and at J to 8 bases, leaving 4 bases not matched to a gene. With 60 Vbeta and 13 Jbeta primers, the PCR was carried out. Some clones are missing from TCRdb's copy, which holds only in-frame ones; the method was immunoSEQ multiplex PCR. The sample has 150,000 or so clones, about four fifths seen once; the top ten hold 1%. This clone occurred once. This sequence joins TRBV7-2 and TRBJ1-2; 8 bases map to TRBD1. The receptor comes from a woman aged 45-60 years in good health and CMV-seropositive. Specimen: PBMCs. CDR3 DNA: TGTGCCAGCAGCCTGGACAGGGAAGGCTACACCTTC. Its protein product is CASSLDREGYTF.